The 10 T cell receptor beta chains below come from one sample, sequenced in a study of tumor-infiltrating T cells and Merkel cell polyomavirus. Study-wide context: The T cells studied were KLL-specific CD8+ cells against Merkel polyomavirus.

Every patient's tumor was robustly positive for Merkel cell polyomavirus Large T antigen on immunohistochemistry. Measured with immunoSEQ multiplex PCR; TCRdb has only the in-frame clones, and not every one. The sample lists around 25,000 clones, approximately 90% occurring once. The specimen was lymph node tissue. The receptors here all came from a man aged 50 to 60 with Merkel cell carcinoma.

As for this clone: The DNA is left out, because the CDR3 cannot be placed on it with certainty; the CDR3 is given as TCRdb lists it. The chain recombines TRBV28 with TRBJ2-7; the DNA was not used to check the table's D call, TRBD1. Germline CDR1 reads MDHEN; CDR2 reads SYDVKM. The CDR3 contains 15 residues when both ends are counted. The CDR3 loop reads CASSSSGQGFYEQYF.

V usage is TRBV2 and J usage is TRBJ2-2; maybe TRBD1 (6 bases). CDR3 length equals 14 residues. With 6 bases removed from V and 5 bases from J, the gap between germline ends came to 13 bases. Per the germline V gene, CDR1 is SNHLY and CDR2 is FYNNEI. DNA of the CDR3: TGTGCCAGCAGAAGGGGGTTAGGGACCGGGGAGCTGTTTTTT. This codes for CASRRGLGTGELFF.

V gene TRBV10-3 combines with J gene TRBJ2-5; possible D gene TRBD2, 5 bases. The J call may be mistaken, given a closer DNA end match to TRBJ2-7. The CDR3 has 16 amino acids. Germline V CDR1 and CDR2: ENHRY, SYGVKD. The CDR3 sequence: CAISESGASRNYEQYF. The CDR3 coding sequence is TGTGCCATCAGTGAGTCGGGAGCGTCCCGGAACTACGAGCAGTACTTC.

This clone showed up just a few times. V and J are TRBV6-6 and TRBJ2-4; 9 nucleotides align to TRBD2. There are 15 residues in the CDR3. The germline V gene encodes CDR1 MNHNY and CDR2 SVGAGI (reference sequence). V lost 6 bases, J lost 2 bases, and 5 bases stayed unmatched. The CDR3 region is CASSRGTSSKNIQYF. As DNA, the CDR3 is TGTGCCAGCAGCCGAGGGACTAGCTCCAAAAACATTCAGTACTTC.

V is TRBV4-3 and J is TRBJ1-2; possibly TRBD1 for D (6 bases). This CDR3 has 15 residues. Looked up from germline, CDR1 is LGHNA and CDR2 is YSLEER. Deletions cut 0 bases from V and 7 bases from J, with 15 bases between. Here the CDR3 DNA reads TGCGCCAGCAGCCAAGATGGACGGGGGGCCGGTGGCTACACCTTC. This codes for CASSQDGRGAGGYTF.

This chain connects TRBV6-6 to TRBJ2-5; 10 bases are a match to TRBD1. This CDR3 is built from 14 residues. V was pared by 2 bases and J by 7 bases, with 4 bases of the junction left unmatched. Germline V CDR1 and CDR2: MNHNY, SVGAGI (reference sequence). Here the CDR3 DNA reads TGTGCCAGCAGTTACGGACAGGGGGGCGGGACCCAGTACTTC. It codes for CASSYGQGGGTQYF.

Only a few counts were recorded for this clone. This rearrangement joins TRBV6-5 to TRBJ1-2, with 7 nucleotides matching TRBD1. V dropped 6 bases and J dropped 3; count of bases not matched to a gene: 10. The CDR3 spans 15 residues. Germline V lookup: CDR1 MNHEY, CDR2 SVGAGI. This CDR3 is CASSSRKGADYGYTF. The DNA of the CDR3 is TGTGCCAGCAGCAGTCGAAAGGGGGCAGACTATGGCTACACCTTC.

This chain links TRBV2 with TRBJ1-1; D is perhaps TRBD1 (5 bases). Germline V gene sequence: CDR1 SNHLY, CDR2 FYNNEI. The CDR3 loop spans 13 amino acids. V was cut by 5 bases and J by 5 bases, with 12 bases left in between. In DNA, the CDR3 is TGTGCCAGCAGTATTTCGGGGGAGACTGAAGCTTTCTTT. It yields the protein CASSISGETEAFF.

J is TRBJ2-1 and V is TRBV5-1; D ambiguous. Germline CDR1 SGHRS, CDR2 YFSETQ. The length of the CDR3 is 14 residues. Trimming shortened V by 1 base and J by 3 bases, and 8 bases separated the two germline ends. The CDR3 DNA follows: TGCGCCAGCAGCTTGCCTAGTAGCTACAATGAGCAGTTCTTC. Translated: CASSLPSSYNEQFF.

The chain combines TRBV2 with TRBJ2-5, with D tentatively TRBD2 (5 bases). Germline CDR1 is SNHLY and CDR2 is FYNNEI. With 8 bases removed from V and 0 bases from J, the gap between germline ends came to 10 bases. The CDR3 runs to 13 residues. CDR3 residues: CASVREYQETQYF. CDR3 nucleotides: TGTGCCAGCGTTAGGGAGTACCAAGAGACCCAGTACTTC.